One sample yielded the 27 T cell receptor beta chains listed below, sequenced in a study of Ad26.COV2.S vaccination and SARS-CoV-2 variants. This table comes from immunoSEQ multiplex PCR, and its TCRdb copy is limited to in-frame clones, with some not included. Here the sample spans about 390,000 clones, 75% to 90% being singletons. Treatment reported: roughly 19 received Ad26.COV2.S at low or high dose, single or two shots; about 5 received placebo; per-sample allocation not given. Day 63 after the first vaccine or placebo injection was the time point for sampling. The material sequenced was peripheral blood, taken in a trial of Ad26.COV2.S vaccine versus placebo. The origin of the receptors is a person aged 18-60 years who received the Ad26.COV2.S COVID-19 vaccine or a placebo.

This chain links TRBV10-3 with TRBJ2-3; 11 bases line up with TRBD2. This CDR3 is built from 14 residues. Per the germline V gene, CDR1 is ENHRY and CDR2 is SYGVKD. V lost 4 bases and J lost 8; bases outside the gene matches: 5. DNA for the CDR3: TGTGCCATCAGTGCGGGACTAGCGGAGGGTACGCAGTATTTT. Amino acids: CAISAGLAEGTQYF.

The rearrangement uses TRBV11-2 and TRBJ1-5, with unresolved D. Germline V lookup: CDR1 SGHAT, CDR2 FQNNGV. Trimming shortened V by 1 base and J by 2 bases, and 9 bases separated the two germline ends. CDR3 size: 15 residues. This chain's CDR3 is CASSLGGPGNQPQHF. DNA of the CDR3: TGTGCCAGCAGCTTAGGGGGTCCGGGCAATCAGCCCCAGCATTTT.

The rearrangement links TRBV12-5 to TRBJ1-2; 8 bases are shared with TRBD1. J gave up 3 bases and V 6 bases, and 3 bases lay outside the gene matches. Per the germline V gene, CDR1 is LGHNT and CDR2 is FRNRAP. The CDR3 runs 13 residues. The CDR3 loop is CASGGTGDYGYTF. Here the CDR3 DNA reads TGTGCTAGTGGCGGGACAGGTGACTATGGCTACACCTTC.

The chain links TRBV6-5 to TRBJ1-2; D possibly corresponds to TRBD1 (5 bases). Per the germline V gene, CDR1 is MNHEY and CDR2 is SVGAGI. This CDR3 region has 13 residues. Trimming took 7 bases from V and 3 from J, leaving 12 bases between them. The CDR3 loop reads CASKWDEDYGYTF. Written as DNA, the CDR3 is TGTGCCAGCAAGTGGGACGAAGACTATGGCTACACCTTC.

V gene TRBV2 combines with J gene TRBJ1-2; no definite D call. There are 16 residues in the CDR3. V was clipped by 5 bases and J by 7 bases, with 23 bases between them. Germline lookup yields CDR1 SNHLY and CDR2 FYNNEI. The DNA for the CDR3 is TGTGCCAGCAGTTACGTGGCGGCAGCCGGTATTTCTGGCTACACCTTC. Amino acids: CASSYVAAAGISGYTF.

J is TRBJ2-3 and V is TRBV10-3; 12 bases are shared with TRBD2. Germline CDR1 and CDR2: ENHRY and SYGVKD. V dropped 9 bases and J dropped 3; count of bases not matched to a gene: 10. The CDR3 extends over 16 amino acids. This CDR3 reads CAIRPPSGGATDTQYF. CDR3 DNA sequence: TGTGCCATTCGGCCCCCTAGCGGGGGGGCGACAGATACGCAGTATTTT.

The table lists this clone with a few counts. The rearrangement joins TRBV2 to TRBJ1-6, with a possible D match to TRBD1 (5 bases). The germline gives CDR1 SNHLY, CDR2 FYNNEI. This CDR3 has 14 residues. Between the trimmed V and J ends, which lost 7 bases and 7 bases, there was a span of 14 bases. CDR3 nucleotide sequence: TGTGCCAGCATGAGGGGTCCGGGGAATTCACCCCTCCACTTT. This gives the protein CASMRGPGNSPLHF. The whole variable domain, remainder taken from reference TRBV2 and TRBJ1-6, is EPEVTQTPSHQVTQMGQEVILRCVPISNHLYFYWYRQILGQKVEFLVSFYNNEISEKSEIFDDQFSVERPDGSNFTLKIRSTKLEDSAMYFCASMRGPGNSPLHFGNGTRLTVT.

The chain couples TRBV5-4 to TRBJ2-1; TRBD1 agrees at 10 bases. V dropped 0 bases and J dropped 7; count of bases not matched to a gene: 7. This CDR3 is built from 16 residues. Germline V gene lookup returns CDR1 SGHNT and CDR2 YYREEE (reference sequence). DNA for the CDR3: TGTGCCAGCAGCTTGGTTCGGACAGGGGGTGGGAATGAGCAGTTCTTC. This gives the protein CASSLVRTGGGNEQFF.

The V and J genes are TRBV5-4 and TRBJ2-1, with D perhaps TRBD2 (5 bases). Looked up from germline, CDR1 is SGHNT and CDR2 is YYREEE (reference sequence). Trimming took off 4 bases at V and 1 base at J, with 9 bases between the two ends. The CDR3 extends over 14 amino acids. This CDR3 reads CASSPGGSYNEQFF. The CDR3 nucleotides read TGTGCCAGCAGCCCGGGCGGGTCCTACAATGAGCAGTTCTTC.

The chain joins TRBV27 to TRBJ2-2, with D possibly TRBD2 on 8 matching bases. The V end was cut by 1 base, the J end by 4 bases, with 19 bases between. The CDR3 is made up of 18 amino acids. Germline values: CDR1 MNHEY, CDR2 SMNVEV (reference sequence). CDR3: CASSLWTGLAGTTGELFF. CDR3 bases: TGTGCCAGCAGTTTATGGACAGGATTAGCGGGAACCACCGGGGAGCTGTTTTTT.

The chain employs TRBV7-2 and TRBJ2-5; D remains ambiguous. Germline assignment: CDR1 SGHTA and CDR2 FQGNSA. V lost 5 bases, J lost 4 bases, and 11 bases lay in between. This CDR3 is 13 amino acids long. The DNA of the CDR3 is TGTGCCAGCAGCCTCGACCCCCTAGAGACCCAGTACTTC. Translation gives CASSLDPLETQYF.

CDR3 in amino acids: CASSLATTGGGETQYF. The CDR3 nucleotides read TGTGCCAGCAGCTTAGCTACAACGGGGGGCGGGGAGACCCAGTACTTC. This chain links TRBV7-2 with TRBJ2-5, with TRBD2 as a possible D gene (7 bases). Germline V gene lookup returns CDR1 SGHTA and CDR2 FQGNSA. Trimming left V 0 bases short and J 5 bases short, with 16 bases between. CDR3 length equals 16 residues.

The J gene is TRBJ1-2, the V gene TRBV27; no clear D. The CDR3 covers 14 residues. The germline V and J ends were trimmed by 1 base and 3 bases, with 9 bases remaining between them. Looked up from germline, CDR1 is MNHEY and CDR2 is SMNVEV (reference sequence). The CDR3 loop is CASSLLSGDYGYTF. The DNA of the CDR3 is TGTGCCAGCAGTTTATTGTCCGGGGACTATGGCTACACCTTC.

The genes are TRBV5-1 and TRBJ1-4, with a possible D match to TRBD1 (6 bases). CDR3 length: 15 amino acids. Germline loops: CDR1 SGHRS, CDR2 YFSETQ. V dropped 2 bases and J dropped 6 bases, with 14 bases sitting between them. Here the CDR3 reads CASSLGGRPDEKLFF. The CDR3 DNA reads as TGCGCCAGCAGCTTAGGGGGTCGACCCGATGAAAAACTGTTTTTT.

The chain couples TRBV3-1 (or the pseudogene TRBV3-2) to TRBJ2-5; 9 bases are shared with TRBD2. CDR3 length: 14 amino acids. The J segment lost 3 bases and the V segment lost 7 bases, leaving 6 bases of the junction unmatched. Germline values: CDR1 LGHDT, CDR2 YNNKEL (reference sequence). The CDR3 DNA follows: TGTGCCAGCATAAAAGCGGGGGGAGAAGAGACCCAGTACTTC. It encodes CASIKAGGEETQYF.

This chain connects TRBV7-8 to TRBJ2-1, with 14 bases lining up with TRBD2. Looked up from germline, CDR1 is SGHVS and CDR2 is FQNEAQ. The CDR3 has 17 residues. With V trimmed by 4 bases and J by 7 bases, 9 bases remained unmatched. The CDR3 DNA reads TGTGCCAGCAGCTCAGGACGCCGACTAGCGGGGGGGAATGAGCAGTTCTTC. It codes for CASSSGRRLAGGNEQFF.

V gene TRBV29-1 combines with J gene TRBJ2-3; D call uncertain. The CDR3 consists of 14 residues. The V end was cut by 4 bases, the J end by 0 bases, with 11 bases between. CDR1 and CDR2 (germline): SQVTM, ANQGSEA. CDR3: CSVAHRVSTDTQYF. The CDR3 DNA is TGCAGCGTTGCCCACAGAGTTAGCACAGATACGCAGTATTTT.

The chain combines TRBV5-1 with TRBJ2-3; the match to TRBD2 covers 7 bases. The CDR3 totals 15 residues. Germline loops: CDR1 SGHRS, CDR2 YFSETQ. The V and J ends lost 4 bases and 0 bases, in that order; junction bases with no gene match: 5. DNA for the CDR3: TGCGCCAGCAGCCCCAGCGGGGTCAGCACAGATACGCAGTATTTT. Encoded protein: CASSPSGVSTDTQYF. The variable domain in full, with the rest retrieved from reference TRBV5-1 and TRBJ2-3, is KAGVTQTPRYLIKTRGQQVTLSCSPISGHRSVSWYQQTPGQGLQFLFEYFSETQRNKGNFPGRFSGRQFSNSRSEMNVSTLELGDSALYLCASSPSGVSTDTQYFGPGTRLTVL.

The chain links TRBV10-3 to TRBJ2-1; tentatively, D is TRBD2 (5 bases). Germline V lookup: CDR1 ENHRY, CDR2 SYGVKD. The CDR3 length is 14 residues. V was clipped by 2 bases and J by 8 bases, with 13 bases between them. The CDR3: CAISEALLVDEQFF. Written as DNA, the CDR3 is TGTGCCATCAGTGAGGCCCTACTAGTCGATGAGCAGTTCTTC.

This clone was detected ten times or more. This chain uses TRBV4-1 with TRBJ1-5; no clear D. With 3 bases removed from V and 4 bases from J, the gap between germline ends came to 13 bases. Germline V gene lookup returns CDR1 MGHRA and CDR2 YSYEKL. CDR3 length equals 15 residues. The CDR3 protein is CASSQSFYPNQPQHF. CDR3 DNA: TGCGCCAGCAGCCAGTCCTTCTACCCAAATCAGCCCCAGCATTTT.

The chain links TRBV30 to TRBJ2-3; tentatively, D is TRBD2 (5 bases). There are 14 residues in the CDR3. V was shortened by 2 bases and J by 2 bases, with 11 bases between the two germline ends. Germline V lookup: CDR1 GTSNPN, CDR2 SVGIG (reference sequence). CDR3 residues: CAWSSSLLTDTQYF. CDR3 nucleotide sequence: TGTGCCTGGAGTTCTAGCCTCCTCACAGATACGCAGTATTTT.

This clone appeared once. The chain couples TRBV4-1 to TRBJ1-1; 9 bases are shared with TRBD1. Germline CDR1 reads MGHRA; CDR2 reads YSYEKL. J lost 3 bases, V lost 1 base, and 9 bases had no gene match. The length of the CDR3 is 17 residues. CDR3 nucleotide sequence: TGCGCCAGCAGCCAAGTGGCAGACAGGGGGGGATACACTGAAGCTTTCTTT. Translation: CASSQVADRGGYTEAFF.

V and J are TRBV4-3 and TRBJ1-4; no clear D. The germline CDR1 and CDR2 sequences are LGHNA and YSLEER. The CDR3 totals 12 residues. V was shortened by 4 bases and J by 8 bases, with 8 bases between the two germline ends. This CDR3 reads CASSPLGEKLFF. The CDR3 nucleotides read TGCGCCAGCAGCCCCCTCGGGGAAAAACTGTTTTTT.

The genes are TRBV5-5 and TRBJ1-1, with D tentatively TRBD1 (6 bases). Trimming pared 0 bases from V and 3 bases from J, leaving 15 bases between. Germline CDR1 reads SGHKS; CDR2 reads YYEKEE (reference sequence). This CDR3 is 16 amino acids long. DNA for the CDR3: TGTGCCAGCAGCTTGGGTGGGGGCACCAGGGACACTGAAGCTTTCTTT. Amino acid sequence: CASSLGGGTRDTEAFF.

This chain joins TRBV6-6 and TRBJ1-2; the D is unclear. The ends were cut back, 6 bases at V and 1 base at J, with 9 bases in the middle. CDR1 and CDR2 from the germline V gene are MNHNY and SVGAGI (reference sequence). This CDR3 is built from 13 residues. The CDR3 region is CASRALLNYGYTF. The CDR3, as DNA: TGTGCCAGCAGAGCTTTACTTAACTATGGCTACACCTTC.

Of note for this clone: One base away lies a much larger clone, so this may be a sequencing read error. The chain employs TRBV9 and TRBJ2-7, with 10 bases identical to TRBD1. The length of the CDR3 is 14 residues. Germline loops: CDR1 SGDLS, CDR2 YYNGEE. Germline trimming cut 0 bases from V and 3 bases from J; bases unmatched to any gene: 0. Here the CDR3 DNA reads TGTGCCAGCAGCGTAGGGGACAGGGGCTACGAGCAGTACTTC. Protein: CASSVGDRGYEQYF.

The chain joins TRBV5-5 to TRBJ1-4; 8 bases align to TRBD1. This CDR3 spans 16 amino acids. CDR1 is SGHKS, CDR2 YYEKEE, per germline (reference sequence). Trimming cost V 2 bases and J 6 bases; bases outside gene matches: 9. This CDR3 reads CASSFRPGTGDEKLFF. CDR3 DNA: TGTGCCAGCAGCTTCCGGCCGGGGACAGGTGATGAAAAACTGTTTTTT.